This TCR beta chain comes out of a study of T cells in localized non-small cell lung cancer (dated by TCRdb to about 2020). About the investigation overall: Comparing tumors with uninvolved tumor-adjacent lungs, the study looked at the T cell repertoires of approximately 240 patients with early-stage NSCLC. The mean age of the NSCLC patients was approximately 71 years, with 130 or so men and 85 to 110 women. The cohort was made up of around 250 treatment-naive NSCLC patients whose localized lung tumors had been resected. Summary of the overall study and its limitations: A median of around 50 of the top 100 tumor clones were detected in paired uninvolved adjacent lung, and some 28 of these tumor clones were also found among the top 100 clones of the paired uninvolved adjacent lung. Because of the exploratory design, TCR variables were selected using unadjusted p-values without false-discovery rate correction. Uninvolved tumor-adjacent lung showed the highest T cell clonality, higher than tumor, which suggests more focused antigenic responses in the uninvolved tumor-adjacent lung. Higher T cell density in blood was associated with longer overall survival, whereas higher clonality in adjacent lung was associated with shorter survival. Multi-region tumor sequencing was not performed, so intratumor heterogeneity could not be excluded.

TCR beta CDR3 regions were sequenced from DNA using the immunoSEQ Assay. The study's own analysis went as follows. To compute T cell density, TCR beta template counts were normalized to usable DNA, which was estimated by amplifying housekeeping genes. Richness was estimated using the preseqR package, with extrapolation to 400,000 templates for PBMC samples and to 120,000 templates for tissue samples. Clonality was calculated as one minus Pielou's evenness. Tissue-enriched TCRs were identified through differential abundance testing performed on productive amino-acid clonotypes, with a minimum total count of 5 and an alpha of 0.1. The Jaccard Index and the Morisita Overlap Index were used to measure repertoire overlap between compartments. GLIPH grouped TCR beta CDR3s together with public tetramer-defined viral CDR3s, and a viral motif had to include at least three viral sequences and also show V-gene enrichment. TCRdb limited this immuneACCESS table to in-frame rearrangements with V and J called. A share of clones is missing; checked studies link under half to unresolved V genes, and the rest is unexplained. V, J and clone size reflect that table, while D and trimming were determined from the DNA. In all, the sample holds 1,200 to 1,500 clones, and roughly a fifth of those were seen once. The leading ten clones occupy around 30% of the sample.

At diagnosis, tumor, uninvolved tumor-adjacent lung and peripheral blood were collected and then preserved as a mix of FFPE and fresh-frozen material. Counted from cysteine to phenylalanine, this CDR3 has 14 amino acids. Only the CDR3 DNA stays, 42 bases, in frame from base 1. CDR1 and CDR2 were assigned from the germline V gene as SGDLS and YYNGEE. This clone was counted a few times. Its specific antigen is unknown. Sequence at one end of the junction differs from germline and may be a read error. Since one of the bases is ambiguous or unread, X appears in place of its residue. Sequencing used lung tumor tissue, obtained before any cancer treatment. Recombination connected TRBV9 to TRBJ2-4, and perhaps TRBD1 as D gene, on 5 matching bases. The sequence was obtained from a male donor aged 60 or over with stage III squamous cell lung carcinoma. The CDR3 amino acid sequence is: CASVPDTNKNIXYF. The DNA is TGTGCCAGCGTCCCGGACACCAACAAAAACATTCRGTACTTC.